Below are 8 T cell receptor beta chains sequenced from a single sample in a study of blood T cell repertoires in COVID-19. Repertoires were generated with immunoSEQ multiplex PCR, while TCRdb's copy carries only in-frame clones and drops some. The sample has about 210,000 clones; 85% to 90% are singletons. Sequencing was performed on peripheral blood. The receptors stem from a man between 60 and 75 years old who had recovered from COVID-19.

DNA for the CDR3: TGTGCCACCCACCGGTACACCATATATTTT. Its protein product is CATHRYTIYF. V gene TRBV6-5 combines with J gene TRBJ1-3; no firm D call. V was cut by 10 bases and J by 8 bases, with 9 bases left in between. This CDR3 has 10 amino acids. Germline lookup yields CDR1 MNHEY and CDR2 SVGAGI.

The V call is TRBV16, the J call TRBJ1-6; tentative D call: TRBD1 (6 bases). V lost 8 bases and J lost 6, with 14 bases in between. The length of the CDR3 is 14 residues. Germline CDR1 is KGHSY and CDR2 is FQNENV. CDR3 nucleotides: TGTGCCAGCGGCCTAGGGACACTTAATTCACCCCTCCACTTT. Translation: CASGLGTLNSPLHF.

The chain is built from TRBV28 and TRBJ1-3; weak D call: TRBD1 (6 bases). In germline, CDR1 is MDHEN, CDR2 SYDVKM. V lost 9 bases, J lost 4 bases, and 13 bases lay in between. The CDR3 consists of 13 residues. The CDR3 reads CARPVQGGNTIYF. The CDR3 nucleotides are TGTGCCAGACCCGTACAGGGAGGAAACACCATATATTTT. Using reference TRBV28 and TRBJ1-3 for the parts outside the CDR3, the full variable domain is DVKVTQSSRYLVKRTGEKVFLECVQDMDHENMFWYRQDPGLGLRLIYFSYDVKMKEKGDIPEGYSVSREKKERFSLILESASTNQTSMYLCARPVQGGNTIYFGEGSWLTVV.

The chain has TRBV7-8 and TRBJ1-1, with 7 bases matching TRBD1. Losses at the gene ends were 4 bases for V and 1 base for J; bases not matched to a gene: 9. The germline V gene has CDR1 SGHVS and CDR2 FQNEAQ. CDR3 length: 16 residues. This chain's CDR3 is CASSSHQGQRNTEAFF. In DNA form, the CDR3 reads TGTGCCAGCAGCTCCCACCAGGGACAGAGGAACACTGAAGCTTTCTTT.

The J gene is TRBJ2-3, the V gene TRBV9; possibly TRBD2 for D (5 bases). CDR3 length equals 13 residues. V lost 0 bases and J lost 6, with 8 bases in between. The germline V gene has CDR1 SGDLS and CDR2 YYNGEE. The DNA for the CDR3 is TGTGCCAGCAGCGTAGAACGGAGGGATACGCAGTATTTT. It codes for CASSVERRDTQYF.

V gene TRBV6-6 combines with J gene TRBJ2-2; 8 nucleotides agree with TRBD2. V lost 2 bases, J lost 4 bases, and 3 bases stayed unmatched. The CDR3 runs to 15 residues. CDR1 is MNHNY, CDR2 SVGAGI, per germline (reference sequence). The chain's CDR3 is CASSYVAGGTGELFF. The CDR3 DNA sequence: TGTGCCAGCAGTTACGTTGCGGGAGGCACCGGGGAGCTGTTTTTT.

This chain connects TRBV4-3 to TRBJ2-3, with TRBD1 matching 7 bases. Germline-derived CDR1 and CDR2 are LGHNA and YSLEER. This CDR3 spans 17 amino acids. The trim removed 0 bases at V and 5 bases at J, leaving 11 bases unmatched. The CDR3 region has the DNA TGCGCCAGCAGCCAAGATGTCGGCGACAGGGTTATAGATACGCAGTATTTT. Encoded protein: CASSQDVGDRVIDTQYF.

The chain is built from TRBV5-1 and TRBJ1-5; the match to TRBD1 covers 7 bases. V trimming: 0 bases; J trimming: 5 bases; junction bases outside the gene matches: 5. The CDR3 consists of 15 residues. Germline V gives CDR1 SGHRS, CDR2 YFSETQ. DNA for the CDR3: TGCGCCAGCAGCTTGGAGGCAGGGGGGTATCAGCCCCAGCATTTT. Its protein is CASSLEAGGYQPQHF.